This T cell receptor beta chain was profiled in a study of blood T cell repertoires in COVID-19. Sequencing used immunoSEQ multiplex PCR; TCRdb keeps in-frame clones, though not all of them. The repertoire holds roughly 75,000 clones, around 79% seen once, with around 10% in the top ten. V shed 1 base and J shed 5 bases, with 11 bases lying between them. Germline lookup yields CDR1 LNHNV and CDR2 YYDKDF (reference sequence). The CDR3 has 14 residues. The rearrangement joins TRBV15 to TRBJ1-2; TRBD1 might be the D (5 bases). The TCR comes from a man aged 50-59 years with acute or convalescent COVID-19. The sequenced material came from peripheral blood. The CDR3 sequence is CATSRGQGGYGYTF. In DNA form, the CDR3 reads TGTGCCACCAGCAGAGGCCAGGGAGGGTATGGCTACACCTTC.